This T cell receptor beta chain was retrieved from a study of cytomegalovirus exposure and HLA in healthy donors. CDR1 and CDR2 from the germline V gene are SGHNT and YYREEE (reference sequence). The CDR3 is 14 residues long. Trimming cost V 4 bases and J 8 bases; bases outside gene matches: 10. Points on this clone: The antigen remains unidentified.

Primers: 60 Vbeta forward and 13 Jbeta reverse. Sequencing used immunoSEQ multiplex PCR; TCRdb keeps in-frame clones, though not all of them. The sample shows over 100,000 clones, and 1.5% to 2% sits with its ten largest clones. Study-wide findings and caveats: As a later analysis revealed, the rate of TCR association differed by HLA locus, with DRB1 most and HLA-C fewest.

Sequencing was done on a sample of PBMCs. The sequence was collected from a woman in her thirties or forties in good health and CMV-seropositive. The V call is TRBV5-4, the J call TRBJ2-3, with 7 bases fitting TRBD2. In DNA, the CDR3 is TGTGCCAGCAGCCCCGGACTAGGCGCAGGTACGCAGTATTTT. Its protein is CASSPGLGAGTQYF.